The 25 T cell receptor beta chains in this list originate from one sample, sequenced in a study of blood T cell repertoires in COVID-19. Only in-frame clones appear in the TCRdb table, and some are missing; sequencing was by immunoSEQ multiplex PCR. The table shows a few hundred thousand clones, with 89% occurring only once. Input material: PBMCs or T cells enriched from blood (not recorded which). Every receptor here comes from a woman aged 60-75 years who had recovered from COVID-19.

CDR3: CASSLEGRTQSNTEAFF. The DNA for the CDR3 is TGCGCCAGCAGCTTGGAGGGGCGGACCCAGTCGAACACTGAAGCTTTCTTT. V usage is TRBV5-1 and J usage is TRBJ1-1; D might be TRBD1 (5 bases). V was pared by 0 bases and J by 1 base, with 16 bases between. The CDR3 has 17 residues. Germline CDR1 and CDR2: SGHRS and YFSETQ.

This clone was seen only once. V usage is TRBV28 and J usage is TRBJ1-3, with D tentatively TRBD1 (5 bases). The CDR3 is 14 residues long. CDR1 is MDHEN and CDR2 is SYDVKM in the germline V gene. V lost 7 bases and J lost 1, with 11 bases in between. DNA of the CDR3: TGTGCCAGCAACGTCAGGGAATCTGGAAACACCATATATTTT. Translated: CASNVRESGNTIYF.

V and J are TRBV21-1 and TRBJ1-2; the table's D call, TRBD1, was not checked against the DNA. TRBV21-1 is shown as a pseudogene. The length of the CDR3 is 16 residues. The CDR3 protein is CASKDRRTYGSYGYTF. The CDR3 DNA follows: TGTGCCAGCAAGGACAGGCGGACCTATGGGTCTTATGGCTACACCTTC.

This rearrangement joins TRBV19 to TRBJ1-1, with TRBD1 identical over 7 bases. This CDR3 has 14 residues. Germline V lookup: CDR1 LNHDA, CDR2 SQIVND (reference sequence). V shed 4 bases, J shed 0 bases, and the junction held 2 bases outside the gene matches. CDR3 residues: CASSNRGLNTEAFF. The CDR3 nucleotides read TGTGCCAGTAGTAACAGGGGCTTGAACACTGAAGCTTTCTTT. Complete variable domain (other parts from reference TRBV19 and TRBJ1-1): DGGITQSPKYLFRKEGQNVTLSCEQNLNHDAMYWYRQDPGQGLRLIYYSQIVNDFQKGDIAEGYSVSREKKESFPLTVTSAQKNPTAFYLCASSNRGLNTEAFFGQGTRLTVV.

As to this clone: Within the sample, other DNA sequences also encode this same CDR3. The gene calls are TRBV7-9 and TRBJ2-1; D is possibly TRBD2 (7 bases). Germline CDR1 reads SEHNR; CDR2 reads FQNEAQ (reference sequence). The CDR3 has 12 residues. V lost 8 bases and J lost 4, with 9 bases in between. The CDR3 DNA sequence: TGTGCCAGCGGGGGGGCTTACAATGAGCAGTTCTTC. It encodes CASGGAYNEQFF.

The rearrangement uses TRBV11-2 and TRBJ2-3; 10 bases line up with TRBD2. Trimming cost V 0 bases and J 0 bases; bases outside gene matches: 3. This CDR3 has 17 amino acids. CDR1 is SGHAT, CDR2 FQNNGV, per germline. Written as DNA, the CDR3 is TGTGCCAGCAGCTTAGAAGGACTAGCGGCTAGCACAGATACGCAGTATTTT. The encoded protein is CASSLEGLAASTDTQYF.

The J gene is TRBJ1-1, the V gene TRBV12-5; TRBD1 is a possible D gene (5 bases). Trimming stripped 4 bases from V and 2 bases from J, with 26 bases between. Per germline, CDR1 LGHNT and CDR2 FRNRAP. CDR3 length equals 19 residues. The CDR3 nucleotides are TGTGCTAGTGGTTGGGCGAACGGCCCAGGTATTGACAGAAACACTGAAGCTTTCTTT. As protein: CASGWANGPGIDRNTEAFF. The full variable domain, with the rest looked up from reference TRBV12-5 and TRBJ1-1, is DARVTQTPRHKVTEMGQEVTMRCQPILGHNTVFWYRQTMMQGLELLAYFRNRAPLDDSGMPKDRFSAEMPDATLATLKIQPSEPRDSAVYFCASGWANGPGIDRNTEAFFGQGTRLTVV.

This clone appeared once. This chain connects TRBV7-6 to TRBJ2-7; D uncertain. CDR1 and CDR2 (germline): SGHVS, FNYEAQ. The V and J ends lost 1 base and 5 bases respectively, with 12 bases between them. The CDR3 totals 14 residues. The CDR3 nucleotides are TGTGCCAGCAGCTTAGAAGTTTTGAGTAACGAGCAGTACTTC. Its protein product is CASSLEVLSNEQYF.

The chain joins TRBV5-8 to TRBJ1-6; TRBD1 matches 7 bases. The CDR3 is 16 amino acids. V shed 4 bases and J 10 bases; nucleotides not matched to a gene: 14. Germline CDR1 and CDR2: SGHTS and YDEGEE. The CDR3 nucleotides are TGTGCCAGCAGCCTGGGTATTGGAACAGGGGTCTCACCCCTCCACTTT. Protein: CASSLGIGTGVSPLHF.

The chain uses TRBV3-1 (or the pseudogene TRBV3-2) and TRBJ2-1; 10 bases align to TRBD2. With 0 bases clipped from V and 7 bases from J, the junction kept 9 bases outside the gene matches. The germline gives CDR1 LGHDT, CDR2 YNNKEL (reference sequence). This CDR3 spans 17 amino acids. CDR3 in DNA: TGTGCCAGCAGCCAAGACCTAGGGAGCGGGGGGGAAAATGAGCAGTTCTTC. Amino acid sequence: CASSQDLGSGGENEQFF.

In this sample, this clone turned up a few times. The rearrangement joins TRBV4-1 to TRBJ1-2; D gene ambiguous. The CDR3 length is 14 residues. Looked up from germline, CDR1 is MGHRA and CDR2 is YSYEKL. V was cut by 1 base and J by 1 base, with 7 bases left in between. CDR3 coding DNA: TGCGCCAGCAGCCAAGGGGCCTTTAACTATGGCTACACCTTC. Amino acids: CASSQGAFNYGYTF.

The chain couples TRBV9 to TRBJ2-1; TRBD1 is a possible D gene (6 bases). The CDR3 consists of 14 residues. The germline V and J ends were trimmed by 4 bases and 10 bases, with 18 bases remaining between them. Germline V gene sequence: CDR1 SGDLS, CDR2 YYNGEE. The CDR3 sequence is CASSPRDTQGEQFF. CDR3 in DNA: TGTGCCAGCAGCCCGAGGGACACTCAGGGGGAGCAGTTCTTC.

This chain joins TRBV9 and TRBJ2-3; 11 bases are shared with TRBD2. This CDR3 contains 18 residues. J was trimmed by 1 base and V by 4 bases; bases with no gene match: 11. Germline CDR1 SGDLS, CDR2 YYNGEE. In nucleotides, the CDR3 is TGTGCCAGCAGCCTAGAGTGGCTAGCGGGGGGAGGCACAGATACGCAGTATTTT. Translation gives CASSLEWLAGGGTDTQYF. The whole variable domain, remainder taken from reference TRBV9 and TRBJ2-3, is DSGVTQTPKHLITATGQRVTLRCSPRSGDLSVYWYQQSLDQGLQFLIQYYNGEERAKGNILERFSAQQFPDLHSELNLSSLELGDSALYFCASSLEWLAGGGTDTQYFGPGTRLTVL.

This chain connects TRBV6-5 to TRBJ1-4; the D gene is possibly TRBD1 (6 bases). This CDR3 is built from 15 residues. The germline V gene encodes CDR1 MNHEY and CDR2 SVGAGI. The V gene lost 7 bases and the J gene lost 16 bases, with 28 bases spanning the gap. The CDR3 sequence: CASTLDKGKGRGTFF. As DNA, the CDR3 is TGTGCCAGCACCCTAGACAAGGGGAAGGGCAGGGGAACGTTTTTT.

The chain uses TRBV3-1 (or the pseudogene TRBV3-2) and TRBJ1-1; D uncertain. The CDR3 spans 12 residues. The germline gives CDR1 LGHDT, CDR2 YNNKEL (reference sequence). V lost 0 bases, J lost 6 bases, and 5 bases lay in between. The CDR3 is CASSQDGPEAFF. CDR3 DNA: TGTGCCAGCAGCCAAGATGGGCCTGAAGCTTTCTTT.

V gene TRBV4-2 combines with J gene TRBJ1-1, with a tentative D call TRBD1 (6 bases). The germline V gene has CDR1 LGHNA and CDR2 YNFKEQ. V lost 0 bases, J lost 6 bases, and 14 bases lay in between. CDR3 length: 15 amino acids. The CDR3 reads CASSQDAARTAEAFF. CDR3 nucleotide sequence: TGTGCCAGCAGCCAAGATGCGGCCCGGACAGCTGAAGCTTTCTTT.

This clone was recorded a few times. The CDR3 DNA is TGTGCCAGCTCACCCGGGGAGACAACTAATGAAAAACTGTTTTTT. It yields the protein CASSPGETTNEKLFF. The chain carries TRBV18 and TRBJ1-4; D is uncertain. The CDR3 consists of 15 residues. The germline V gene encodes CDR1 KGHSH and CDR2 LQKENI. The V end was cut by 3 bases, the J end by 0 bases, with 8 bases between.

The chain links TRBV19 to TRBJ1-2; 10 bases line up with TRBD1. Germline lookup yields CDR1 LNHDA and CDR2 SQIVND (reference sequence). Trimming at V came to 5 bases and at J to 7 bases, leaving 10 bases not matched to a gene. The CDR3 spans 15 residues. The DNA for the CDR3 is TGTGCCAGTAGTCCGAGGACAGGGGGTGACGGTGGCTACACCTTC. Translation: CASSPRTGGDGGYTF.

This rearrangement joins TRBV12-2 to TRBJ2-3; the table calls TRBD2, which could not be checked here. TRBV12-2 is a pseudogene segment. The CDR3 totals 15 residues. CDR3 coding DNA: TGTGCAAGTCGCTTAGCGCGGGGTCCCACAGATACGCAGTATTTT. Translating it yields CASRLARGPTDTQYF.

The chain recombines TRBV19 with TRBJ2-5; no firm D call. The V end was cut by 3 bases, the J end by 2 bases, with 4 bases between. Germline values: CDR1 LNHDA, CDR2 SQIVND (reference sequence). This CDR3 comprises 12 residues. In DNA form, the CDR3 reads TGTGCCAGTAGTATCACACAAGAGACCCAGTACTTC. It specifies CASSITQETQYF.

The rearrangement uses TRBV7-8 and TRBJ1-6, with 7 positions matching TRBD1. The CDR3 has 14 amino acids. The V and J ends lost 5 bases and 9 bases, in that order; junction bases with no gene match: 7. CDR1 SGHVS and CDR2 FQNEAQ come from the germline V gene. DNA of the CDR3: TGTGCCAGCAGCGGGCGACAGGGAGCTTCACCCCTCCACTTT. Residues: CASSGRQGASPLHF.

The genes are TRBV3-1 (or the pseudogene TRBV3-2) and TRBJ1-1; tentatively, D is TRBD1 (6 bases). The CDR3 extends over 17 amino acids. Trimming took off 3 bases at V and 1 base at J, with 18 bases between the two ends. CDR1 and CDR2 (germline): LGHDT, YNNKEL (reference sequence). As DNA, the CDR3 is TGTGCCAGCAGCCATGGCCCGGGACAAAGATGGAACACTGAAGCTTTCTTT. Its protein product is CASSHGPGQRWNTEAFF.

The chain carries TRBV5-6 and TRBJ1-2; weak D call: TRBD1 (6 bases). Trimming took off 4 bases at V and 2 bases at J, with 12 bases between the two ends. The germline gives CDR1 SGHDT, CDR2 YYEEEE. This CDR3 has 14 amino acids. The CDR3 sequence is CASSPRGQNYGYTF. The CDR3 bases are TGTGCCAGCAGCCCGAGAGGACAGAACTATGGCTACACCTTC.

This clone was found a few times. The chain recombines TRBV5-1 with TRBJ2-7; 11 nucleotides align to TRBD1. J lost 4 bases, V lost 3 bases, and 9 bases had no gene match. CDR1 SGHRS and CDR2 YFSETQ come from the germline V gene. The CDR3 runs 16 residues. DNA of the CDR3: TGCGCCAGCAGCTCCGCCCGGACAGGGGGCCGTTACGAGCAGTACTTC. It codes for CASSSARTGGRYEQYF.

The chain combines TRBV30 with TRBJ2-3; TRBD2 matches 7 bases. CDR3 length: 12 amino acids. Trimming cost V 5 bases and J 4 bases; bases outside gene matches: 3. The germline V gene encodes CDR1 GTSNPN and CDR2 SVGIG (reference sequence). The CDR3 bases are TGTGCCTGGGGGGGAGGGGCAGATACGCAGTATTTT. This encodes CAWGGGADTQYF.